The 7 T cell receptor beta chains listed next were all sequenced from one sample in a study of cytomegalovirus exposure and HLA in healthy donors. The PCR employed 60 Vbeta primers together with 13 Jbeta primers. Assay: immunoSEQ multiplex PCR; the TCRdb copy retains only in-frame clones and omits some. The table lists around 100,000 clones, roughly 80% of them singletons. Sample: PBMCs. These receptors all come from a female donor in good health and CMV-seropositive.

V and J are TRBV4-2 and TRBJ1-1; a weak D match, TRBD1 (5 bases). Trimming removed 4 bases at V and 0 bases at J, with 15 bases between. The CDR3 sequence is 16 residues long. Germline V gives CDR1 LGHNA, CDR2 YNFKEQ. CDR3 sequence (DNA): TGTGCCAGCAGCCGTGGGCGAGACAGAATGAACACTGAAGCTTTCTTT. Encoded protein: CASSRGRDRMNTEAFF.

This chain links TRBV28 with TRBJ2-7; TRBD1 might be the D (5 bases). From germline, CDR1 is MDHEN and CDR2 SYDVKM. The length of the CDR3 is 13 residues. Deletions cut 6 bases from V and 5 bases from J, with 14 bases between. This CDR3 is CASRLPGMDEQYF. CDR3 coding DNA: TGTGCCAGCAGACTCCCAGGGATGGACGAGCAGTACTTC.

The table lists this clone with a few counts. The chain has TRBV7-9 and TRBJ2-2; 7 bases fit TRBD1. There are 18 residues in the CDR3. CDR1 and CDR2 from the germline V gene are SEHNR and FQNEAQ (reference sequence). The V segment lost 1 base and the J segment 6 bases; nucleotides outside the gene matches: 14. This CDR3 is CASSLGGRRQGSAGELFF. Written as DNA, the CDR3 is TGTGCCAGCAGCTTAGGAGGCCGTCGACAGGGCTCAGCCGGGGAGCTGTTTTTT.

CDR3 sequence reads: CASSPGDRKNEKLFF. In DNA, the CDR3 is TGTGCCAGCAGCCCCGGGGACAGAAAGAATGAAAAACTGTTTTTT. The chain joins TRBV7-9 to TRBJ1-4; 7 bases are shared with TRBD1. The ends lost 5 bases at V and 5 bases at J; junction bases unmatched: 8. This CDR3 is 15 amino acids long. The germline V gene encodes CDR1 SEHNR and CDR2 FQNEAQ (reference sequence). Supplemented by reference TRBV7-9 and TRBJ1-4, the full variable domain reads DTGVSQNPRHKITKRGQNVTFRCDPISEHNRLYWYRQTLGQGPEFLTYFQNEAQLEKSRLLSDRFSAERPKGSFSTLEIQRTEQGDSAMYLCASSPGDRKNEKLFFGSGTQLSVL.

The chain has TRBV11-2 and TRBJ2-3, with 11 bases matching TRBD2. V lost 1 base and J lost 2; bases outside the gene matches: 5. Germline loops: CDR1 SGHAT, CDR2 FQNNGV. CDR3 length: 17 residues. CDR3 nucleotides: TGTGCCAGCAGCTTAGGAACTAGCGGGGGTTTCACAGATACGCAGTATTTT. Its protein is CASSLGTSGGFTDTQYF. Complete variable domain (other parts from reference TRBV11-2 and TRBJ2-3): EAGVAQSPRYKIIEKRQSVAFWCNPISGHATLYWYQQILGQGPKLLIQFQNNGVVDDSQLPKDRFSAERLKGVDSTLKIQPAKLEDSAVYLCASSLGTSGGFTDTQYFGPGTRLTVL.

This clone turned up a few times. V gene TRBV2 combines with J gene TRBJ2-7, with 7 bases matching TRBD1. Germline assignment: CDR1 SNHLY and CDR2 FYNNEI. V trimming: 7 bases; J trimming: 1 base; junction bases outside the gene matches: 7. The CDR3 totals 14 residues. This chain's CDR3 is CASKTGPPSYEQYF. The DNA for the CDR3 is TGTGCCAGCAAGACAGGGCCGCCTTCCTACGAGCAGTACTTC. Supplemented by reference TRBV2 and TRBJ2-7, the full variable domain reads EPEVTQTPSHQVTQMGQEVILRCVPISNHLYFYWYRQILGQKVEFLVSFYNNEISEKSEIFDDQFSVERPDGSNFTLKIRSTKLEDSAMYFCASKTGPPSYEQYFGPGTRLTVT.

The genes are TRBV6-1 and TRBJ2-6; D call uncertain. Germline V lookup: CDR1 MNHNS, CDR2 SASEGT. The CDR3 loop spans 14 amino acids. V lost 4 bases and J 0 bases, leaving 4 bases between the germline ends. CDR3 sequence: CASSASSGANVLTF. CDR3 nucleotides: TGTGCCAGCAGTGCGAGCTCTGGGGCCAACGTCCTGACTTTC.